The clone carrying this TCR beta chain showed up just a few times. No antigen is known for it. This sample was taken from a study of CD8+ T cells in alopecia areata. Across the whole study: Tofacitinib administration to treated patients was oral, at 5 to 10 mg twice daily. Among treated patients, severity was scored by affected scalp area percentage. Whole-study findings and limits: Compared with normal scalp, lesional scalp had higher clonality and more expanded CD8+ clones. The treated group had a single nonresponder, limiting CD8+ expansion-response conclusions.

The length of the CDR3 is 15 residues. Trimming cost V 3 bases and J 0 bases, with 6 bases left between them. Looked up from germline, CDR1 is LNHDA and CDR2 is SQIVND (reference sequence). Sequencing relied on a cDNA template that was reverse transcribed from extracted RNA. Profiled with immunoSEQ multiplex PCR; TCRdb holds only in-frame clones, not every one. The data hold about 190,000 clones, with 55% to 70% observed a single time. Stated treatment: oral pan-JAK inhibitor, 5-10 mg twice daily. The chain recombines TRBV19 with TRBJ2-6; D unclear. The TCR comes from a human donor with alopecia areata. The specimen comprised CD4+ T cells sorted from blood, sampled at week 4, from a patient treated with tofacitinib. Here the CDR3 DNA reads TGTGCCAGTAGTATTACCAGCTCTGGGGCCAACGTCCTGACTTTC. Translated: CASSITSSGANVLTF.